This is a list of T cell receptor beta chains from one sample in a study of blood T cells in healthy people across ages. TCRdb redid the calling of the 5' RACE reads with MiXCR, one entry per CDR3 protein. This sample has roughly 700,000 distinct CDR3 sequences, with roughly 32% found just once. What was sequenced was blood. All receptors derive from a woman of 80 years or more in good health. The CDR3 runs from the conserved cysteine through the conserved F or W. The order of the fields is J gene, V gene, D gene, clone size, CDR3 DNA, CDR3 protein. D genes are given only for firm matches. Only some rows state a clone size, as once, few, many or a class for expanded clones.

TRBJ2-3 | TRBV12-3/TRBV12-4 | . | . | TGTGCCAGCAGACCCCGGACAGATACGCAGTATTTT | CASRPRTDTQYF
TRBJ2-3 | TRBV20-1 | TRBD2 | . | TGCAGTGCTAGACCCAGCGGGATAGCAGATACGCAGTATTTT | CSARPSGIADTQYF
TRBJ2-5 | TRBV28 | . | many | TGTGCCAGCCAACCAGGGGGGTCTATGCAGACCCAGTACTTC | CASQPGGSMQTQYF
TRBJ2-5 | TRBV6-2/TRBV6-3 | . | many | TGTGCCAGCAGCTCTCGGCGGGATCAAGAGACCCAGTACTTC | CASSSRRDQETQYF
TRBJ2-7 | TRBV5-1 | . | many | TGCGCCAGCAGCTTGGCCCCAGGATCGGCCTACGAGCAGTACTTC | CASSLAPGSAYEQYF
TRBJ2-7 | TRBV7-2 | TRBD1 | many | TGTGCCAGCAGCTTTCCCGGGACAGGGACCTACGAGCAGTACTTC | CASSFPGTGTYEQYF
TRBJ2-1 | TRBV6-2/TRBV6-3 | TRBD2 | many | TGTGCCAGCAGTTACTCGGTGCGGGGGGGCCAAAATGAGCAGTTCTTC | CASSYSVRGGQNEQFF
TRBJ2-2 | TRBV27 | TRBD1 | few | TGTGCCAGCAGTTTAAAAGGGGACAGAGCTAACACCGGGGAGCTGTTTTTT | CASSLKGDRANTGELFF
TRBJ2-3 | TRBV6-6 | . | many | TGTGCCAGCAGCGCCGATACGAGGGGGTTGATCACAGATACGCAGTATTTT | CASSADTRGLITDTQYF
TRBJ2-7 | TRBV7-2 | TRBD2 | few | TGTGCCAGCAGCCACCGTCTAGCGGGGGCATCAAGCTCCTACAATGAGCAGTACTTC | CASSHRLAGASSSYNEQYF
TRBJ2-7 | TRBV25-1 | . | many | TGTGCCAGCAGTTCAGGGGTCCCCGGGCAGTACTTC | CASSSGVPGQYF
TRBJ1-2 | TRBV29-1 | . | many | TGCAGCGTTGGGTCTTTGGGTGGTGGCTACACCTTC | CSVGSLGGGYTF
TRBJ2-5 | TRBV7-9 | . | . | TGTGCCAGCAGCCCTCGGGGAAGCCAGAGCCATGAGCAGTACTTC | CASSPRGSQSHEQYF
TRBJ2-7 | TRBV18 | . | many | TGTGCCAGCTCATCATGGTCCTACGAGCAGTACTTC | CASSSWSYEQYF
TRBJ2-3 | TRBV10-3 | . | . | TGTGCCATCAGTGAGTCGACTGGGGCTTTAAATACGCAGTATTTT | CAISESTGALNTQYF
TRBJ1-2 | TRBV9 | TRBD1 | . | TGTGCCAGCAGCAAGACAGGGCTGATCGAGTCTGGCTACACCTTC | CASSKTGLIESGYTF
TRBJ2-5 | TRBV7-8 | . | many | TGTGCCAGCAGCAACTGGGGCACGAGGTACCAAGAGACCCAGTACTTC | CASSNWGTRYQETQYF
TRBJ2-5 | TRBV20-1 | . | once | TGCAGTGCTAGACAAGTTCTTGGGGTCCAAGAGACCCAGTACTTC | CSARQVLGVQETQYF
TRBJ1-3 | TRBV4-1 | . | . | TGCGCCAGCAGCCAAGGGGCGGGAGCTGGAAACACCATATATTTT | CASSQGAGAGNTIYF
TRBJ1-2 | TRBV6-5 | . | many | TGTGCCAGCAGTTACCAGCCCACAGGCGTCAACTATGGCTACACCTTC | CASSYQPTGVNYGYTF
TRBJ2-7 | TRBV7-9 | . | . | TGTGCCAGCAGCTTAGTTATGGGAAGCTCCTACGAGCAGTACTTC | CASSLVMGSSYEQYF
TRBJ2-7 | TRBV27 | . | . | TGTGCCAGCAGTTTCAGAGGACGGGACTACGAGCAGTACTTC | CASSFRGRDYEQYF
TRBJ2-7 | TRBV5-1 | . | many | TGCGCCAGCAGCTTGGCCGTTGGGTCCTACGAGCAGTACTTC | CASSLAVGSYEQYF
TRBJ2-3 | TRBV6-6 | . | . | TGTGCCAGCAGTCGCGGGCCCTCTCGGTATTTT | CASSRGPSRYF
TRBJ2-3 | TRBV6-6 | . | many | TGTGCCAGCAGCCGCGACAGCTCTAGCACAGATACGCAGTATTTT | CASSRDSSSTDTQYF
TRBJ1-5 | TRBV4-1 | . | many | TGCGCCAGCAGCAGCCTATCGGGACATAGCAATCAGCCCCAGCATTTT | CASSSLSGHSNQPQHF
TRBJ1-5 | TRBV7-2 | . | many | TGTGCCAGCAGCGTCATGCAGGGCCAGCCCCAGCATTTT | CASSVMQGQPQHF
TRBJ2-7 | TRBV9 | TRBD2 | . | TGTGCCAGCAGCGCTCTAGCGGGGGGGGGCAATGAGCAGTACTTC | CASSALAGGGNEQYF
TRBJ2-7 | TRBV18 | . | . | TGTGCCAGCTCACCACGCGGGACAGTCGGGAGAAGCTCCTACAATGAGCAGTACTTC | CASSPRGTVGRSSYNEQYF
TRBJ1-5 | TRBV30 | . | . | TGTGCCTGGAGTCGCAATAGCAATCAGCCCCAGCATTTT | CAWSRNSNQPQHF
TRBJ1-6 | TRBV5-1 | TRBD1 | . | TGCGCCAGCAGCCACAGATCCGGGACAGGCGTTAATTCACCCCTCCACTTT | CASSHRSGTGVNSPLHF
TRBJ2-5 | TRBV11-2 | TRBD1 | once | TGTGCCGGCAGCACTAACAGGGGGCTTGGCAATGAGCAGTACTTC | CAGSTNRGLGNEQYF
TRBJ1-2 | TRBV6-2/TRBV6-3 | . | few | TGTGCCAGCAGTTATCAGGGGAGCTATGGCTACACCTTC | CASSYQGSYGYTF
TRBJ1-1 | TRBV5-1 | . | . | TGCGCCACCAATGCGGGACACAGCAACACTGAAGCTTTCTTT | CATNAGHSNTEAFF
TRBJ1-6 | TRBV4-2 | . | few | TGTGCCAGCAGCCGCACAGGTCGAGCAGGGAGCTCCTATAATTCACCCCTCCACTTT | CASSRTGRAGSSYNSPLHF
TRBJ1-2 | TRBV2 | . | few | TGTGCCAGCGGTTTGGGGCCGAACTATGGCTACACCTTC | CASGLGPNYGYTF
TRBJ1-1 | TRBV5-4 | . | . | TGTGCCAGCAGCGTGGGATCTCGGGGGTCGAACACTGAAGCTTTCTTT | CASSVGSRGSNTEAFF
TRBJ2-2 | TRBV5-1 | TRBD1 | . | TGCGCCAGCAGCATAGGACAGGGGGCGTCCGGGGAGCTGTTTTTT | CASSIGQGASGELFF
TRBJ1-5 | TRBV6-2/TRBV6-3 | . | . | TGTGCCAGCAGCCGGCGCGGTCGGGGCAATCAGCCCCAGCATTTT | CASSRRGRGNQPQHF
TRBJ2-4 | TRBV7-2 | . | . | TGTGCCAGCAGCTTAGCGACTAGCTGGGGGGGCAGGGAGCAGTACTTC | CASSLATSWGGREQYF
TRBJ2-3 | TRBV3-1 | TRBD2 | . | TGTGCCAGCAGCCTTGCGGGGGTACCAGGCATAGGGACAGATACGCAGTATTTT | CASSLAGVPGIGTDTQYF
TRBJ1-2 | TRBV10-3 | TRBD1 | many | TGTGCCATCCGGGACAGCACCCATTCAATTTCCTATGGCTACACCTTC | CAIRDSTHSISYGYTF
TRBJ2-5 | TRBV4-3 | . | many | TGCGCCAGCAGCCAAAGTCGCAAAGAGACCCAGTACTTC | CASSQSRKETQYF
TRBJ2-1 | TRBV9 | . | . | TGTGCCAGCAGCGTAGAAGCAGGCCACCTAGGTTCGGTGTTCTTC | CASSVEAGHLGSVFF
TRBJ1-2 | TRBV12-3/TRBV12-4 | . | . | TGTGCCAGCACCAGGCAGGGATCTAACTATGGCTACACCTTC | CASTRQGSNYGYTF